This entry concerns a single T cell receptor (beta chain). No antigen is known for it. J was trimmed by 6 bases and V by 2 bases; bases with no gene match: 5. The germline CDR1 and CDR2 sequences are GTSNPN and SVGIG (reference sequence). The CDR3 has 14 amino acids. This sample is drawn from a study of cytomegalovirus exposure and HLA in healthy donors. Overall study findings and caveats: Published work reported that the classifier diagnosed cytomegalovirus status with high specificity and sensitivity. A link between a missense DCLRE1C variant and TCR beta V- and J-gene trimming emerged from a later analysis. In all likelihood, a cluster of highly shared sequence variants was a sequencing artifact.

The PCR ran on 60 Vbeta and 13 Jbeta primers. Sequencing was performed with immunoSEQ multiplex PCR; in TCRdb, only in-frame clones are kept and a portion is missing. The sample has about 55,000 clones; over 55% are singletons. This clonotype was obtained from a man in his forties in good health and CMV-seropositive. Sequences were obtained from PBMCs. This rearrangement joins TRBV30 to TRBJ2-3; TRBD2 matches at 10 bases. This CDR3 is CAWSSSGGGDTQYF. In DNA form, the CDR3 reads TGTGCCTGGAGTTCGAGCGGGGGGGGTGATACGCAGTATTTT. The variable domain in full, with the rest retrieved from reference TRBV30 and TRBJ2-3, is SQTIHQWPATLVQPVGSPLSLECTVEGTSNPNLYWYRQAAGRGLQLLFYSVGIGQISSEVPQNLSASRPQDRQFILSSKKLLLSDSGFYLCAWSSSGGGDTQYFGPGTRLTVL.